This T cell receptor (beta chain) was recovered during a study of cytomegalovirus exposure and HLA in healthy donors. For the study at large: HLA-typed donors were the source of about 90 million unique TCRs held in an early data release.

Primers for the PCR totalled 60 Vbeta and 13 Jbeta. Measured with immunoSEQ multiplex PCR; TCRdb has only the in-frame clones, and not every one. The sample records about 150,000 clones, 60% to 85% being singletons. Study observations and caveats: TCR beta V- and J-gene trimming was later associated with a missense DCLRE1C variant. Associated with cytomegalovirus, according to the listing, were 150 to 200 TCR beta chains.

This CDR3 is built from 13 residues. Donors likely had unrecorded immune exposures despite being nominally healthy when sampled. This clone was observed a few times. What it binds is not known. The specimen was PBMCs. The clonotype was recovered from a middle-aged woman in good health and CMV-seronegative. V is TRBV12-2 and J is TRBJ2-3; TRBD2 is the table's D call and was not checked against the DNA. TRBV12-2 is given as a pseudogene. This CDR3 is CASRSRGTDTQYF. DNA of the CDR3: TGTGCAAGTCGCTCTCGGGGCACAGATACGCAGTATTTT.